This T cell receptor beta chain was documented in a study of T cell changes during pregnancy in multiple sclerosis. This CDR3 comprises 15 residues. Between the trimmed V and J ends, which lost 3 bases and 3 bases, there was a span of 15 bases. Germline V gene sequence: CDR1 SGDLS, CDR2 YYNGEE. This clone was recorded only once. The data were produced by immunoSEQ multiplex PCR, yet TCRdb's version contains in-frame clones alone and is incomplete. The sample lists approximately 40,000 clones; 85% to 95% were seen once. This chain links TRBV9 with TRBJ1-1; D gene uncertain. The sample in question was CD4+ T cells from peripheral blood mononuclear cells, obtained in the third trimester of pregnancy. The receptor was derived from a female donor with multiple sclerosis, enrolled in a pregnancy study. The CDR3 sequence: CASSAPGGRDTEAFF. CDR3 DNA: TGTGCCAGCAGCGCCCCGGGAGGGAGGGACACTGAAGCTTTCTTT.